This TCR beta chain was identified in a study of T-cell reconstitution after alpha-beta-depleted transplantation in children. Unique molecular identifiers tagged the TCRbeta library. One entry per CDR3 protein, called by TCRdb with MiXCR from the PCR reads. The table lists about 400,000 distinct CDR3 sequences, about a fifth of them singletons, with around 4% in the top ten. This clonotype was picked up many times. V was pared by 1 base and J by 6 bases, with 8 bases of the junction left unmatched. The CDR3 runs 15 residues. The germline V gene encodes CDR1 LGHNA and CDR2 YSLEER. Specimen: PBMCs from the stem cell graft donor, collected from the stem cell graft. This TCR was sampled from a human donor who donated a stem cell graft to a child with acute myeloid leukemia. V is TRBV4-3 and J is TRBJ2-7, with 8 bases matching TRBD1. Here the CDR3 DNA reads TGCGCCAGCAGCCAAGTTCTCCAGGGGGCTCGCGAGCAGTACTTC. Protein: CASSQVLQGAREQYF.